Each of the 2 T cell receptor beta chains below was sequenced from the same sample in a study of blood T cell repertoires in COVID-19. Measured with immunoSEQ multiplex PCR; TCRdb has only the in-frame clones, and not every one. The sample lists some 250,000 clones; roughly 86% were seen once. The sample was peripheral blood. These receptors all come from a woman younger than 45 with acute or convalescent COVID-19.

This chain uses TRBV7-2 with TRBJ1-4; D unresolved. The germline gives CDR1 SGHTA, CDR2 FQGNSA. The CDR3 is 15 residues long. The ends were cut back, 1 base at V and 7 bases at J, with 13 bases in the middle. The CDR3 coding sequence is TGTGCCAGCAGCTTAGGGTTCACAGCTATTGAAAAACTGTTTTTT. This sequence encodes CASSLGFTAIEKLFF.

The gene calls are TRBV5-1 and TRBJ2-2; 7 nucleotides agree with TRBD2. From germline, CDR1 is SGHRS and CDR2 YFSETQ. The CDR3 is 19 amino acids. The ends lost 0 bases at V and 0 bases at J; junction bases unmatched: 11. The CDR3, as DNA: TGCGCCAGCAGCTTGGGTTCGGGGGGACCGAGGTCGAACACCGGGGAGCTGTTTTTT. It yields the protein CASSLGSGGPRSNTGELFF.